This T cell receptor (beta chain) was obtained from a study of yellow fever vaccine responses in identical twins. General study findings and limits: Twins' T cell vaccine responses reportedly looked partly convergent, partly personalized.

CDR3 length equals 13 residues. V shed 4 bases and J 3 bases; nucleotides not matched to a gene: 3. Germline values: CDR1 KGHSH, CDR2 LQKENI. One entry per CDR3 protein, called by TCRdb with MiXCR from the RT-PCR reads. The data contain around 780 distinct CDR3 sequences, 80% of them singletons. Details on this clonotype: Its antigen is currently unknown.

The chain couples TRBV18 to TRBJ2-7; TRBD1 matches 7 bases. Sequenced material: T cells from blood (PBMCs), unsorted or a sorted subset (not recorded which), taken before or after yellow fever vaccination (not recorded which). This sequence originates from a female donor who received the yellow fever vaccine. The CDR3 sequence: CASSRDSNYEQYV. CDR3 DNA sequence: TGTGCCAGCTCACGGGACAGCAACTACGAGCAGTACGTC.